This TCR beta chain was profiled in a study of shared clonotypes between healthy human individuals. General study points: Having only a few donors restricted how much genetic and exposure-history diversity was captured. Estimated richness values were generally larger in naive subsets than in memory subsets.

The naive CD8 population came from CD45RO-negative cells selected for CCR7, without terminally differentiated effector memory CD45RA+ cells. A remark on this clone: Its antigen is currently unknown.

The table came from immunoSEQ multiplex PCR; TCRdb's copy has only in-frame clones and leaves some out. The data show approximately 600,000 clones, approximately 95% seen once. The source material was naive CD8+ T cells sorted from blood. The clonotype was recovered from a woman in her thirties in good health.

CDR3 bases: TGTGCCAGCAGCGTACGGGGGGATAACACCGGGGAGCTGTTTTTT. The encoded protein is CASSVRGDNTGELFF. The chain combines TRBV9 with TRBJ2-2; 7 bases are shared with TRBD2. The CDR3 is 15 residues long. Germline V gene sequence: CDR1 SGDLS, CDR2 YYNGEE. The V and J ends lost 1 base and 2 bases, in that order; junction bases with no gene match: 2.